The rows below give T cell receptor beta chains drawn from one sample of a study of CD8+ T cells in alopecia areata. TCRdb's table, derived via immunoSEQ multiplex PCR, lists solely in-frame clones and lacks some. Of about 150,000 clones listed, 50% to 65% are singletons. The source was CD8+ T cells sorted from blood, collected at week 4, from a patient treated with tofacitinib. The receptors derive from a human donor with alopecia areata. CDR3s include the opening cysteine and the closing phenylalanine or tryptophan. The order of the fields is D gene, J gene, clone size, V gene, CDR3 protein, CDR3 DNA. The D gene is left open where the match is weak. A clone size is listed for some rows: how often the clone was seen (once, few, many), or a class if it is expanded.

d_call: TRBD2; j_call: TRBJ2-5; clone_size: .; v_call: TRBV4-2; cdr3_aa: CASSQVGGTSGGLQETQYF; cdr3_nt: TGTGCCAGCAGCCAAGTCGGAGGGACTAGCGGGGGATTACAAGAGACCCAGTACTTC
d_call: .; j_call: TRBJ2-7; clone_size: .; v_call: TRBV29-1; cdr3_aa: CSVNWDYEQYF; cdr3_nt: TGCAGCGTAAACTGGGACTACGAGCAGTACTTC
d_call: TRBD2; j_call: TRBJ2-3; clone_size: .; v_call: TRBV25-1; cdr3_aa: CASSPWEGSTDTQYF; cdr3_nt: TGTGCCAGCAGTCCCTGGGAGGGAAGCACAGATACGCAGTATTTT
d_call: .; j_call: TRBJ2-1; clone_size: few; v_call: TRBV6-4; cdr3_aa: CASSETASNEQFF; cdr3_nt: TGTGCCAGCAGTGAGACTGCGAGCAATGAGCAGTTCTTC
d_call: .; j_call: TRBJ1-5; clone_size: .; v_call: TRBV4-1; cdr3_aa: CASSQEWARGYQPQHF; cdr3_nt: TGCGCCAGCAGCCAAGAGTGGGCCCGAGGGTACCAGCCCCAGCATTTT
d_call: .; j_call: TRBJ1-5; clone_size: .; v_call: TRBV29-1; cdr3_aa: CSVRGDSNQPQHF; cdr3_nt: TGCAGCGTTCGGGGGGATAGCAATCAGCCCCAGCATTTT
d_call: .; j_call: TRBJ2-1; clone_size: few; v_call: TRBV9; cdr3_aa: CASSVGPSYNEQFF; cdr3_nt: TGTGCCAGCAGCGTAGGGCCCTCCTACAATGAGCAGTTCTTC
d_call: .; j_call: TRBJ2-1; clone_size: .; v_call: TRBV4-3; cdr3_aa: CASSQDLETEQFF; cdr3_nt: TGCGCCAGCAGCCAAGATCTAGAAACTGAGCAGTTCTTC
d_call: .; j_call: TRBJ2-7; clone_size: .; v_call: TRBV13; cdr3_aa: CASSPGPYEQYF; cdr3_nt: TGTGCCAGCAGCCCGGGGCCCTACGAGCAGTACTTC
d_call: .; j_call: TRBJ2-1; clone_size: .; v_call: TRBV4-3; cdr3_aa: CASRVNPGNEQFF; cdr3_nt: TGCGCCAGCAGGGTCAACCCTGGGAATGAGCAGTTCTTC
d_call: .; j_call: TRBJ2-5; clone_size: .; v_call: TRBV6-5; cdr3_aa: CASSYAGDQETQYF; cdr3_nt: TGTGCCAGCAGTTACGCAGGGGATCAAGAGACCCAGTACTTC
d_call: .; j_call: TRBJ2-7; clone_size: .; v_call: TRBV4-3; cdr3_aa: CASSQVQGSPYEQYF; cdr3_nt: TGCGCCAGCAGCCAAGTCCAGGGTAGCCCCTACGAGCAGTACTTC
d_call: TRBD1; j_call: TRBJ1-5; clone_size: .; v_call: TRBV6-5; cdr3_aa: CASSPGTVNQPQHF; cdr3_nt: TGTGCCAGCAGCCCCGGGACAGTTAATCAGCCCCAGCATTTT
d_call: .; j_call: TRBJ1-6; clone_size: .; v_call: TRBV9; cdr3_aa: CASSEAGENSPLHF; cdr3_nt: TGTGCCAGCAGCGAGGCAGGCGAGAATTCACCCCTCCACTTT
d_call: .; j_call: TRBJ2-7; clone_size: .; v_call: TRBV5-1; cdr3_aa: CASRGAGIYEQYF; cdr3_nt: TGCGCCAGCAGAGGGGCAGGGATCTACGAGCAGTACTTC
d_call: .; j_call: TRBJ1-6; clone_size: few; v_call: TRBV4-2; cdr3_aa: CASSQELPGTEYNSPLHF; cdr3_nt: TGTGCCAGCAGCCAGGAACTACCCGGGACGGAGTATAATTCACCCCTCCACTTT
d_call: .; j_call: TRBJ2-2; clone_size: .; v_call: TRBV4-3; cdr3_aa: CASSQEGERGELFF; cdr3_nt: TGCGCCAGCAGCCAAGAAGGGGAGCGGGGGGAGCTGTTTTTT
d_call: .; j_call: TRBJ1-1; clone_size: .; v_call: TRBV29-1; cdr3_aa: CSVEGVEDSWGTEAFF; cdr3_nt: TGCAGCGTTGAAGGGGTAGAGGACAGCTGGGGAACTGAAGCTTTCTTT
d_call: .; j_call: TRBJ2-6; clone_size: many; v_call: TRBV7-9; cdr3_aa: CASSLGSSHSGANVLTF; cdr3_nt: TGTGCCAGCAGCTTAGGTTCGAGCCACTCTGGGGCCAACGTCCTGACTTTC